This is a list of T cell receptor beta chains from one sample in a study of blood T cell repertoires in COVID-19. Only in-frame clones appear in the TCRdb table, and some are missing; sequencing was by immunoSEQ multiplex PCR. Here the sample spans approximately 79,000 clones, around 80% being singletons. The sample comprised peripheral blood. The receptors were gathered from a man aged 50 to 60 with COVID-19, enrolled during active disease. CDR3s include the opening cysteine and the closing phenylalanine or tryptophan. D genes are given only for firm matches. The size field is filled for only some rows; it gives once, few, many or a size class.

clone size	D gene	V gene	J gene	CDR3 protein	CDR3 DNA
.	TRBD1	TRBV6-2/TRBV6-3	TRBJ1-6	CASSYSEGARSPLHF	TGTGCCAGCAGTTACTCAGAGGGGGCTCGGTCACCCCTCCACTTT
.	TRBD1	TRBV11-2	TRBJ1-2	CASSLYGQGANYGYTF	TGTGCCAGCAGCTTATATGGCCAGGGGGCGAACTATGGCTACACCTTC
.	.	TRBV7-2	TRBJ2-3	CASGVQGADTQYF	TGTGCCAGCGGGGTACAGGGTGCAGATACGCAGTATTTT
.	.	TRBV7-9	TRBJ1-6	CASSLGLRNSPLHF	TGTGCCAGCAGCTTGGGACTCCGTAATTCACCCCTCCACTTT
.	.	TRBV11-3	TRBJ2-1	CASSLRQYNEQFF	TGTGCCAGCAGCTTACGACAGTACAATGAGCAGTTCTTC
once	.	TRBV2	TRBJ1-2	CASSRGAVGGYTF	TGTGCCAGCAGTCGTGGGGCCGTAGGGGGCTACACCTTC
.	.	TRBV29-1	TRBJ2-1	CSVGREAGPSFF	TGCAGCGTTGGGAGGGAAGCGGGTCCCTCGTTCTTC
.	.	TRBV2	TRBJ2-3	CASSARRGSDTQYF	TGTGCCAGCAGTGCCCGGAGGGGCTCAGATACGCAGTATTTT
.	TRBD2	TRBV28	TRBJ2-1	CASSRGTSGSNEQFF	TGTGCCAGCAGTAGGGGGACTAGCGGGAGCAATGAGCAGTTCTTC
.	.	TRBV11-2	TRBJ2-6	CASSLTYSGANVLTF	TGTGCCAGCAGCCTAACGTACTCTGGGGCCAACGTCCTGACTTTC
.	.	TRBV2	TRBJ2-3	CASSEVLAGTDTQYF	TGTGCCAGCAGTGAGGTGCTAGCAGGCACAGATACGCAGTATTTT
.	TRBD2	TRBV28	TRBJ2-1	CASSSSRRLAGAYGNEQFF	TGTGCCAGCAGTTCAAGCCGGAGACTAGCGGGAGCTTACGGCAATGAGCAGTTCTTC
.	.	TRBV24-1	TRBJ1-4	CATSDPSRGNEKLFF	TGTGCCACCAGTGACCCCTCTAGGGGAAATGAAAAACTGTTTTTT
medium-sized	TRBD1	TRBV7-9	TRBJ2-7	CASSALDRGMYEQYF	TGTGCCAGCAGCGCGCTGGACAGGGGGATGTACGAGCAGTACTTC
.	.	TRBV7-2	TRBJ2-7	CASSLRWSDNQGEQYF	TGTGCCAGCAGCTTAAGGTGGTCGGACAATCAGGGCGAGCAGTACTTC
.	.	TRBV4-1	TRBJ1-1	CASSQTGTTEAFF	TGCGCCAGCAGCCAAACAGGGACCACTGAAGCTTTCTTT
.	TRBD2	TRBV30	TRBJ2-1	CAWRKTSGIGEQFF	TGTGCCTGGAGGAAGACTAGCGGGATAGGTGAGCAGTTCTTC
.	.	TRBV7-8	TRBJ1-5	CASSFRAGSNQPQHF	TGTGCCAGCAGCTTCAGGGCGGGAAGCAATCAGCCCCAGCATTTT
.	.	TRBV10-3	TRBJ1-6	CAISQNRDYNSPLHF	TGTGCCATCAGTCAAAACAGGGACTATAATTCACCCCTCCACTTT
.	.	TRBV10-3	TRBJ1-1	CAIRWDIMNTEAFF	TGTGCCATCAGATGGGACATCATGAACACTGAAGCTTTCTTT
.	.	TRBV4-3	TRBJ1-4	CASSRNTESTNEKLFF	TGCGCCAGCAGCCGAAATACAGAGTCAACTAATGAAAAACTGTTTTTT
.	TRBD2	TRBV5-4	TRBJ2-2	CASRAGTSGPNTGELFF	TGTGCCAGCAGAGCCGGGACTAGCGGCCCGAACACCGGGGAGCTGTTTTTT
.	.	TRBV5-6	TRBJ2-3	CASSLPSPSTDTQYF	TGTGCCAGCAGCTTGCCTAGCCCTAGCACAGATACGCAGTATTTT
.	TRBD2	TRBV5-1	TRBJ2-3	CASRLGTSVSDTQYF	TGCGCCAGCCGTCTCGGGACTAGCGTTTCAGATACGCAGTATTTT
.	TRBD2	TRBV28	TRBJ2-1	CASRESGRRYNEQFF	TGTGCCAGCAGGGAAAGCGGGAGAAGGTACAATGAGCAGTTCTTC
.	TRBD2	TRBV7-3	TRBJ2-3	CASSYERAGGPHTQYF	TGTGCCAGCAGCTACGAGAGGGCGGGAGGCCCCCATACGCAGTATTTT
.	TRBD1	TRBV28	TRBJ2-7	CASSSDRGIYEQYF	TGTGCCAGCAGTTCCGACAGGGGGATCTACGAGCAGTACTTC
.	.	TRBV7-8	TRBJ1-6	CASSLRDGSPLHF	TGTGCCAGCAGCTTGAGGGATGGATCACCCCTCCACTTT
once	TRBD1	TRBV28	TRBJ1-5	CASSFPGTGPQPQHF	TGTGCCAGCAGTTTCCCCGGGACAGGGCCTCAGCCCCAGCATTTT
.	.	TRBV11-2	TRBJ2-1	CASSFRSRIEEQFF	TGTGCCAGCAGCTTTCGGTCTAGGATCGAAGAGCAGTTCTTC
.	TRBD1	TRBV11-2	TRBJ1-1	CASSQDRGTEAFF	TGTGCCAGCAGCCAGGACAGGGGCACTGAAGCTTTCTTT
few	TRBD2	TRBV12-3/TRBV12-4	TRBJ2-7	CASSFPGGEQYF	TGTGCCAGCAGTTTTCCGGGGGGGGAGCAGTACTTC
once	.	TRBV3-1/TRBV3-2	TRBJ2-2	CASSQDRGATGELFF	TGTGCCAGCAGCCAAGACAGGGGTGCCACCGGGGAGCTGTTTTTT
.	TRBD2	TRBV6-4	TRBJ2-2	CASSDLAGEGTGELFF	TGTGCCAGCAGTGACCTAGCGGGAGAGGGCACCGGGGAGCTGTTTTTT
.	.	TRBV3-1/TRBV3-2	TRBJ2-1	CASSPQGRGPYNEQFF	TGTGCCAGCAGCCCCCAAGGGCGGGGACCCTACAATGAGCAGTTCTTC
.	TRBD2	TRBV5-1	TRBJ2-3	CASSLWTSGRATDTQYF	TGCGCCAGCAGCTTATGGACTAGCGGGAGAGCCACAGATACGCAGTATTTT
.	TRBD1	TRBV30	TRBJ1-1	CAWSTGGFDTEAFF	TGTGCCTGGAGTACAGGGGGTTTCGACACTGAAGCTTTCTTT
.	.	TRBV11-2	TRBJ2-7	CASSLGWTADEQYF	TGTGCCAGCAGCTTAGGATGGACAGCCGACGAGCAGTACTTC
.	TRBD1	TRBV15	TRBJ2-1	CATSARDRKSNEQFF	TGTGCCACCAGCGCCCGGGACAGAAAAAGCAATGAGCAGTTCTTC
.	.	TRBV5-6	TRBJ1-6	CASSLGQSNDNSPLHF	TGTGCCAGCAGCTTGGGGCAGTCCAACGATAATTCACCCCTCCACTTT
.	.	TRBV6-5	TRBJ2-5	CASTFRPRETQYF	TGTGCCAGCACCTTCCGCCCCAGGGAGACCCAGTACTTC
few	TRBD1	TRBV19	TRBJ1-6	CASRDRVVSPLHF	TGTGCAAGCCGGGACAGGGTGGTTTCACCCCTCCACTTT